This TCR beta chain originates from a study of a mutant IDH1 vaccine in newly diagnosed glioma. Sequencing used immunoSEQ multiplex PCR; TCRdb keeps in-frame clones, though not all of them. The sample records some 60,000 clones, under 85% being singletons. Only a few counts were recorded for this clone. What it binds is not known. Regarding time point: week 11, during vaccination. Every single dose of the vaccine, 300 ug of mutant IDH1 20-mer peptide, came with topical imiquimod. Per germline, CDR1 SGHRS and CDR2 YFSETQ. The CDR3 extends over 16 amino acids. The ends were cut back, 4 bases at V and 1 base at J, with 17 bases in the middle.

This TCR was recovered from a young man with glioma. The chain combines TRBV5-1 with TRBJ1-1; D might be TRBD1 (5 bases). The sample here was PBMCs, taken from a glioma patient whose treatment included an IDH1 peptide vaccine. The CDR3 region is CASSILGPGRNTEAFF. The CDR3 bases are TGCGCCAGCAGCATTTTGGGGCCGGGACGGAACACTGAAGCTTTCTTT.